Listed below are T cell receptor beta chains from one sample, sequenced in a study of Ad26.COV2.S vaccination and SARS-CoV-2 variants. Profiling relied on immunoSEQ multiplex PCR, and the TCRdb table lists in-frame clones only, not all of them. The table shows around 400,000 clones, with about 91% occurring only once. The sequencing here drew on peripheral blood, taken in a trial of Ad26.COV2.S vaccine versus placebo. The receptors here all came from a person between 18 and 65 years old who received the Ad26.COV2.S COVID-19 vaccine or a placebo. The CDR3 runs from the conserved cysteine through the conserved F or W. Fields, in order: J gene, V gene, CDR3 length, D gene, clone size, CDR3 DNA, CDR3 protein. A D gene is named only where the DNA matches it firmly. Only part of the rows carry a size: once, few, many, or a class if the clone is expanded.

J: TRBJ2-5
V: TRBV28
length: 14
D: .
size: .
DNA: TGTGCCAGCAGTTTCCGTAGCGATCAAGAGACCCAGTACTTC
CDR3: CASSFRSDQETQYF

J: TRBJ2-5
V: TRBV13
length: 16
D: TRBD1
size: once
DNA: TGTGCCAGCAGCTCCCCGGGACAGGGGAGGGAGGAGACCCAGTACTTC
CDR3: CASSSPGQGREETQYF

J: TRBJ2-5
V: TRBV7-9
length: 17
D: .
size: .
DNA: TGTGCCAGCAGCTTAGGGTCGGCAGGGAGGCGCCAAGAGACCCAGTACTTC
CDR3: CASSLGSAGRRQETQYF

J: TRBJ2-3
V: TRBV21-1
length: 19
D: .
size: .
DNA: TGTGCCAGCAGCAACCGGACTAGCGGGAGGGATACCCCCACAGATACGCAGTATTTT
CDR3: CASSNRTSGRDTPTDTQYF

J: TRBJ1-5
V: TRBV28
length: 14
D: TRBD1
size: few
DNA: TGTGCCAGCAGGGGACAGGCTCCCAGTCAGCCCCAGCATTTT
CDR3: CASRGQAPSQPQHF

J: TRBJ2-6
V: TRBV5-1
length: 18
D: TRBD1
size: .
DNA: TGCGCCAGCAGCTTAGGCGGACAGGGGGCGCTTGGGGCCAACGTCCTGACTTTC
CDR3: CASSLGGQGALGANVLTF

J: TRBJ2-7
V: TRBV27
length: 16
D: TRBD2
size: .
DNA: TGTGCCAGCAGTCCACTTTGGACTAGCGGGAGTTACGAGCAGTACTTC
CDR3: CASSPLWTSGSYEQYF

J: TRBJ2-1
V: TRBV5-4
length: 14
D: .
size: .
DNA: TGTGCCAGCAGCTTAACTAGCAGTAGAAATGAGCAGTTCTTC
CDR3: CASSLTSSRNEQFF

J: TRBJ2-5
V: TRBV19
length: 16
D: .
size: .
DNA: TGTGCCAGTAGTACCCCCGCGTGGGCCAACCAAGAGACCCAGTACTTC
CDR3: CASSTPAWANQETQYF

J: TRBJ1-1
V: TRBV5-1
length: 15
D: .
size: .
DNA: TGCGCCAGCAGCTTTTTTTCCCCACCTAACACTGAAGCTTTCTTT
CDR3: CASSFFSPPNTEAFF

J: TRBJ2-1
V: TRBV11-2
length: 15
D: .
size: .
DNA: TGTGCCAGCAGCTCGCGAGGGGCAATTTACAATGAGCAGTTCTTC
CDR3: CASSSRGAIYNEQFF

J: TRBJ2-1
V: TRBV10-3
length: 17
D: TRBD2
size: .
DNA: TGTGCCATCAGTGAGTCCCCTAGCGGGAGAACTCGAAATGAGCAGTTCTTC
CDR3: CAISESPSGRTRNEQFF